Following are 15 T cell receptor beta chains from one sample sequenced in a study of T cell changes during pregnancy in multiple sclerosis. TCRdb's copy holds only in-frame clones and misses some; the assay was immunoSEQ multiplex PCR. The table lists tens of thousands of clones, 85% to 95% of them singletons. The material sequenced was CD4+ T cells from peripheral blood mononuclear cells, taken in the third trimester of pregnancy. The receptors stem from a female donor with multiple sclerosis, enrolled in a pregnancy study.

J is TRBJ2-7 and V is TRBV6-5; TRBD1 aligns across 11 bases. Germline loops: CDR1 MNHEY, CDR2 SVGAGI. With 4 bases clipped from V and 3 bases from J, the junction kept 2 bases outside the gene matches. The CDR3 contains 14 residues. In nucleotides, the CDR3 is TGTGCCAGCAGTTCCGGGACAGGGGGCTACGAGCAGTACTTC. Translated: CASSSGTGGYEQYF.

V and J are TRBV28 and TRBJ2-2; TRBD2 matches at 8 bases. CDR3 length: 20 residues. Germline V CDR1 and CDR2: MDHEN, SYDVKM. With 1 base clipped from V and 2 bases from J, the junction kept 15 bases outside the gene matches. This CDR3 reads CASSLFVLAGSFPNTGELFF. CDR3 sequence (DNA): TGTGCCAGCAGTTTATTCGTCTTAGCGGGATCTTTTCCCAACACCGGGGAGCTGTTTTTT.

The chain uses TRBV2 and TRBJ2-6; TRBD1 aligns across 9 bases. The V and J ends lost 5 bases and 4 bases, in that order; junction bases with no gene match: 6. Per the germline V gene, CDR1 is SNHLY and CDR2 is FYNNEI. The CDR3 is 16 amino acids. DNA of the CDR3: TGTGCCAGCAGTCGGACAGGGGTCTCCGGGGCCAACGTCCTGACTTTC. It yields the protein CASSRTGVSGANVLTF.

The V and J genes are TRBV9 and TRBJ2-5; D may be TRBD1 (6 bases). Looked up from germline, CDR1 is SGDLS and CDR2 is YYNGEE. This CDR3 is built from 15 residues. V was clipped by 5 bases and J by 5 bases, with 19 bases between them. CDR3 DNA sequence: TGTGCCAGCAGTCCAGATGTCAGGGGCGCGGAGACCCAGTACTTC. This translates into CASSPDVRGAETQYF.

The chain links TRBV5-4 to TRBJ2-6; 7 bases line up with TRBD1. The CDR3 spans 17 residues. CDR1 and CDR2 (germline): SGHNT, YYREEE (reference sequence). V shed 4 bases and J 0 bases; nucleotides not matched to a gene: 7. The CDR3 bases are TGTGCCAGCAGCCGAGGACAGGAAATCTCTGGGGCCAACGTCCTGACTTTC. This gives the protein CASSRGQEISGANVLTF.

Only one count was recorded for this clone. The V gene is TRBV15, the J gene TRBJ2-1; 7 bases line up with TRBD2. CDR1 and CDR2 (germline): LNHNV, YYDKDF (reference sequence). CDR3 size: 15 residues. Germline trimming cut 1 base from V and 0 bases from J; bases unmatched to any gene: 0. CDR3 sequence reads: CATSRGTSSYNEQFF. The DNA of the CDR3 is TGTGCCACCAGCAGAGGGACTAGCTCCTACAATGAGCAGTTCTTC. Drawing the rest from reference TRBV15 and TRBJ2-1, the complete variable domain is DAMVIQNPRYQVTQFGKPVTLSCSQTLNHNVMYWYQQKSSQAPKLLFHYYDKDFNNEADTPDNFQSRRPNTSFCFLDIRSPGLGDTAMYLCATSRGTSSYNEQFFGPGTRLTVL.

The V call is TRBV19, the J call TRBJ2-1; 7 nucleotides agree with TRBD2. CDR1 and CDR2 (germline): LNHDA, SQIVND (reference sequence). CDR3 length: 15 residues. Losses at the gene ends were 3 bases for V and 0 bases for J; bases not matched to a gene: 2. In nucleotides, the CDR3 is TGTGCCAGTAGTATGCGGGGGAGCTCCTACAATGAGCAGTTCTTC. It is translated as CASSMRGSSYNEQFF.

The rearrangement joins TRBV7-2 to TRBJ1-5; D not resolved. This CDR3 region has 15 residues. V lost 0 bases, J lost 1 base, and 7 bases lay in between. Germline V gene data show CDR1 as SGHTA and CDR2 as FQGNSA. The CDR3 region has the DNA TGTGCCAGCAGCTTAGCACAGAAGAGCAATCAGCCCCAGCATTTT. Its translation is CASSLAQKSNQPQHF.

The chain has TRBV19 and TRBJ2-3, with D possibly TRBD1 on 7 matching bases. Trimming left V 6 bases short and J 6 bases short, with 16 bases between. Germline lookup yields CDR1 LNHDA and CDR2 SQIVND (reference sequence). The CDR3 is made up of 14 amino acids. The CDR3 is CASRRDSQGDTQYF. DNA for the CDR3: TGTGCCAGTAGGCGGGACAGCCAAGGGGATACGCAGTATTTT.

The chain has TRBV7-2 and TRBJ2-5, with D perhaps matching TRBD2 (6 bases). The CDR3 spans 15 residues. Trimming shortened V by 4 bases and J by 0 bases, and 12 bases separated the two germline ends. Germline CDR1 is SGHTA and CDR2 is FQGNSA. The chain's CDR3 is CASSSSGRYQETQYF. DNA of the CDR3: TGTGCCAGCAGCTCCAGCGGGCGGTACCAAGAGACCCAGTACTTC. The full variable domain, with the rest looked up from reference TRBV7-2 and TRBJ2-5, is GAGVSQSPSNKVTEKGKDVELRCDPISGHTALYWYRQSLGQGLEFLIYFQGNSAPDKSGLPSDRFSAERTGGSVSTLTIQRTQQEDSAVYLCASSSSGRYQETQYFGPGTRLLVL.

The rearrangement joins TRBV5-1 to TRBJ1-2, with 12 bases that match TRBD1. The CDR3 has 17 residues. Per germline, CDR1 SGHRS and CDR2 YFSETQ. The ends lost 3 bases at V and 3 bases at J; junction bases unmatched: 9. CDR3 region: CASSYSGTGGADYGYTF. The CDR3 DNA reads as TGCGCCAGCAGCTACTCCGGGACAGGGGGCGCAGACTATGGCTACACCTTC. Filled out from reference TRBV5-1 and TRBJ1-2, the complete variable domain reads KAGVTQTPRYLIKTRGQQVTLSCSPISGHRSVSWYQQTPGQGLQFLFEYFSETQRNKGNFPGRFSGRQFSNSRSEMNVSTLELGDSALYLCASSYSGTGGADYGYTFGSGTRLTVV.

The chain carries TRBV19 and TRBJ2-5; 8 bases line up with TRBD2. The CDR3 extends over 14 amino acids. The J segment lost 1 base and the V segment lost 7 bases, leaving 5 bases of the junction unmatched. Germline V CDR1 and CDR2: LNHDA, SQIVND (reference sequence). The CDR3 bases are TGTGCCAGTACCTCGGGGACTAGCCAAGAGACCCAGTACTTC. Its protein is CASTSGTSQETQYF. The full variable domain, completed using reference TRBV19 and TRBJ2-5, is DGGITQSPKYLFRKEGQNVTLSCEQNLNHDAMYWYRQDPGQGLRLIYYSQIVNDFQKGDIAEGYSVSREKKESFPLTVTSAQKNPTAFYLCASTSGTSQETQYFGPGTRLLVL.

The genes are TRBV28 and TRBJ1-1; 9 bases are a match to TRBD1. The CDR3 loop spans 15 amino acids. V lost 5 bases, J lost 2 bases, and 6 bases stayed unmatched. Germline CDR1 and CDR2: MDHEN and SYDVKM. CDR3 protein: CASSGRTGVNTEAFF. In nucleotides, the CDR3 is TGTGCCAGCAGTGGCCGGACAGGGGTAAACACTGAAGCTTTCTTT.

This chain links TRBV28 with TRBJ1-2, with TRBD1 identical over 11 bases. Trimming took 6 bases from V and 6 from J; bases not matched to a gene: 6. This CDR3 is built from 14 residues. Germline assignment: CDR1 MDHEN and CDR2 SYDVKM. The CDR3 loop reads CASSSDRGRDGYTF. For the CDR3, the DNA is TGTGCCAGCAGCTCGGACAGGGGGCGGGATGGCTACACCTTC.

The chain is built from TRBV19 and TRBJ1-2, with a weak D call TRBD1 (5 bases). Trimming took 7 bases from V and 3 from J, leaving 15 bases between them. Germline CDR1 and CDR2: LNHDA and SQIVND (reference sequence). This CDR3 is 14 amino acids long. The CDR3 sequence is CASTLLGGDYGYTF. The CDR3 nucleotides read TGTGCCAGTACCCTCTTGGGGGGGGACTATGGCTACACCTTC.